This is a list of T cell receptor beta chains from one sample in a study of early T cells in non-severe SARS-CoV-2 infection. In TCRdb, the 5' RACE reads were re-called with MiXCR into one record per CDR3 protein. The sample lists under 90,000 distinct CDR3 sequences; roughly 13% were seen once. The specimen was whole blood. The source is an adult who was a healthcare worker with PCR-confirmed SARS-CoV-2 infection or an uninfected control (not recorded which). CDR3s include the opening cysteine and the closing phenylalanine or tryptophan. Fields, in order: V gene, J gene, D gene, clone size, CDR3 protein, CDR3 DNA. A D gene is named only where the DNA matches it firmly. The listing skips clone size in some rows; elsewhere it reads once, few, many or a size class.

>TRBV3-1|TRBJ2-1|NA|few
CASSLLSSYNEQFF
TGTGCCAGCAGCCTTCTTTCCTCCTACAATGAGCAGTTCTTC
>TRBV6-1|TRBJ1-6|NA|NA
CASSGGWTLHF
TGTGCCAGCAGCGGGGGTTGGACCCTCCACTTT
>TRBV7-9|TRBJ1-1|NA|many
CASSLETAMNTEAFF
TGTGCCAGCAGCTTAGAGACTGCCATGAACACTGAAGCTTTCTTT
>TRBV20-1|TRBJ2-1|TRBD2|NA
CSARLAGVGEQFF
TGCAGTGCTAGACTAGCGGGGGTAGGTGAGCAGTTCTTC
>TRBV19|TRBJ2-1|TRBD2|NA
CASSGGGSDAATSYNEQFF
TGTGCCAGTAGTGGGGGGGGATCGGACGCTGCTACCTCCTACAATGAGCAGTTCTTC
>TRBV6-5|TRBJ1-1|NA|many
CASSYWGAGEGTEAFF
TGTGCCAGCAGTTACTGGGGGGCAGGGGAAGGCACTGAAGCTTTCTTT
>TRBV29-1|TRBJ1-6|NA|NA
CSVAWQYNSPLHF
TGCAGCGTTGCGTGGCAGTATAATTCACCCCTCCACTTT
>TRBV20-1|TRBJ2-7|TRBD1|NA
CSASGRDRGSYEQYF
TGCAGTGCTAGTGGTCGGGACAGGGGATCCTACGAGCAGTACTTC
>TRBV15|TRBJ2-3|TRBD1|NA
CATSRDLTSQGGTDTQYF
TGTGCCACCAGCAGAGATCTAACATCACAGGGGGGCACAGATACGCAGTATTTT
>TRBV6-5|TRBJ2-2|NA|many
CASSYSTGELFF
TGTGCCAGCAGTTACTCGACCGGGGAGCTGTTTTTT
>TRBV18|TRBJ2-1|NA|few
CASSRQNNEQFF
TGTGCCAGCTCAAGGCAGAACAATGAGCAGTTCTTC
>TRBV3-1|TRBJ2-6|NA|many
CASSPPSGRSGANVLTF
TGTGCCAGCAGCCCCCCCTCGGGGCGCTCTGGGGCCAACGTCCTGACTTTC
>TRBV12-5|TRBJ1-1|NA|NA
CASGLGVRTEAFF
TGTGCTAGTGGTCTCGGGGTGAGGACTGAAGCTTTCTTT
>TRBV18|TRBJ2-5|NA|NA
CASSPKGDPRAGTQYF
TGTGCCAGCTCACCAAAGGGGGACCCCCGTGCTGGGACCCAGTACTTC
>TRBV12-3/TRBV12-4|TRBJ2-5|TRBD1|once
CASSLGQGRETQYF
TGTGCCAGCAGTCTCGGACAGGGGAGAGAGACCCAGTACTTC
>TRBV20-1|TRBJ2-7|TRBD2|many
CSAWGGRVNSYEQYF
TGCAGTGCGTGGGGCGGGAGAGTGAATTCCTACGAGCAGTACTTC
>TRBV15|TRBJ2-2|NA|many
CATSRGATTGELFF
TGTGCCACCAGCAGAGGGGCCACCACCGGGGAGCTGTTTTTT
>TRBV4-1|TRBJ2-7|NA|NA
CASSLRGDQSYEQYF
TGCGCCAGCAGCCTCCGAGGGGACCAATCCTACGAGCAGTACTTC
>TRBV6-1|TRBJ1-5|NA|many
CASSFRDGRNQPQHF
TGTGCCAGCAGTTTCCGGGACGGTCGCAATCAGCCCCAGCATTTT